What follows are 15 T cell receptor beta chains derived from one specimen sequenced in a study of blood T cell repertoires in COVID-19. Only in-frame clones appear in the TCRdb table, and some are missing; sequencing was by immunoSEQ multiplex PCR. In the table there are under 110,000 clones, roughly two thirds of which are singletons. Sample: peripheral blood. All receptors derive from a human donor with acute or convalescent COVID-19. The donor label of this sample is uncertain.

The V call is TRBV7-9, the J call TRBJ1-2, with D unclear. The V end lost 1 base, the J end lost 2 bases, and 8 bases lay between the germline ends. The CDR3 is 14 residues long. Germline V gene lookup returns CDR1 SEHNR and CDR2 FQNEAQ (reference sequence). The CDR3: CASSLDVQNYGYTF. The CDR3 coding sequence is TGTGCCAGCAGCTTAGATGTACAGAACTATGGCTACACCTTC.

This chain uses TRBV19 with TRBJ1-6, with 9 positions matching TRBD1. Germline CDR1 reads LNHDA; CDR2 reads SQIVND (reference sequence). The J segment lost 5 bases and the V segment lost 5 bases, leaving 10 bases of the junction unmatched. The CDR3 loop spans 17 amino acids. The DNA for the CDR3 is TGTGCCAGTAGTGTCCGCCCGGACAGGGGTAATAATTCACCCCTCCACTTT. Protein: CASSVRPDRGNNSPLHF.

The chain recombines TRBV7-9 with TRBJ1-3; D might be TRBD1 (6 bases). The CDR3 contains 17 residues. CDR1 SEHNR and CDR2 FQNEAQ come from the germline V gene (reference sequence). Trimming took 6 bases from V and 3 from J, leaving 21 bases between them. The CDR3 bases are TGTGCCAGCAGATCCCCCCCGACAGGAGCAAATGGAAACACCATATATTTT. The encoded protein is CASRSPPTGANGNTIYF.

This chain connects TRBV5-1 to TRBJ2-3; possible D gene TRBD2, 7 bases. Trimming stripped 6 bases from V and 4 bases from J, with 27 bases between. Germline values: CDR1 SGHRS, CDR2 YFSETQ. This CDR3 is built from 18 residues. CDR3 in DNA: TGCGCCAGCACCACACGCCCTAGGGGGGGGGTGGACGCAGATACGCAGTATTTT. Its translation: CASTTRPRGGVDADTQYF.

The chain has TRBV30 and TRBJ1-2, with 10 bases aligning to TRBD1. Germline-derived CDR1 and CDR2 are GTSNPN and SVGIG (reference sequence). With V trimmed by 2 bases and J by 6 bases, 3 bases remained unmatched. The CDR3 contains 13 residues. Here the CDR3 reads CAWSRDRGDGYTF. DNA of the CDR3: TGTGCCTGGAGTCGGGACAGGGGAGATGGCTACACCTTC.

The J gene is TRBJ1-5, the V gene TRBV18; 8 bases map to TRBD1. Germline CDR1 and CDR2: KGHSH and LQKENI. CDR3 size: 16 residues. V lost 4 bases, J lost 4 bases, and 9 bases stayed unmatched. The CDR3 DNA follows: TGTGCCAGCTCACGGACTAGGGACAGGCGGAATCAGCCCCAGCATTTT. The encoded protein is CASSRTRDRRNQPQHF.

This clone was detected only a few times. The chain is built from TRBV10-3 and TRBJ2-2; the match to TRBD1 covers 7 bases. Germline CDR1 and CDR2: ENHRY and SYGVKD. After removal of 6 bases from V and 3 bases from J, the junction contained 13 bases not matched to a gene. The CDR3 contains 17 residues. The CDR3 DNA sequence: TGTGCCATCAGACCCCTCGAGGGGGCCGCGGACACCGGGGAGCTGTTTTTT. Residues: CAIRPLEGAADTGELFF.

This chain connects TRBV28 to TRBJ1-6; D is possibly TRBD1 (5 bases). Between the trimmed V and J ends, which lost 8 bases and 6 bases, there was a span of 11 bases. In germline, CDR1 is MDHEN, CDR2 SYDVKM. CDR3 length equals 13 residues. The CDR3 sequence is CASGAEINSPLHF. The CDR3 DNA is TGTGCCAGCGGGGCAGAGATTAATTCACCCCTCCACTTT.

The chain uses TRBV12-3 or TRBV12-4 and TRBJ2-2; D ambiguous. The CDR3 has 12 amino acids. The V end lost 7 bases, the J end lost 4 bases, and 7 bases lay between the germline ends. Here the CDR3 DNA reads TGTGCCAGCACCGGTTTCACCGGGGAGCTGTTTTTT. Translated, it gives CASTGFTGELFF.

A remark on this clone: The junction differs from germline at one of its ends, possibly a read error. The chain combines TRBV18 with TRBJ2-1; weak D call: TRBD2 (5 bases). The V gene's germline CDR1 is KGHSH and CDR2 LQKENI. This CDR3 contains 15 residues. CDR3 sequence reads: CASTPPRRGHNEQFF. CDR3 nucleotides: TGTGCCAGCACACCCCCTAGACGGGGTCACAATGAGCAGTTCTTC.

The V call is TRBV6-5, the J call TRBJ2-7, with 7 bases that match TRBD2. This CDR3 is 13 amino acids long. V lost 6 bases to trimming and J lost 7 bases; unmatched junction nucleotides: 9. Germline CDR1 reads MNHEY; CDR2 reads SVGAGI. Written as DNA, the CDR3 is TGTGCCAGCAGGCCAGCGGGGCTACGAGAGCAGTACTTC. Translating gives CASRPAGLREQYF.

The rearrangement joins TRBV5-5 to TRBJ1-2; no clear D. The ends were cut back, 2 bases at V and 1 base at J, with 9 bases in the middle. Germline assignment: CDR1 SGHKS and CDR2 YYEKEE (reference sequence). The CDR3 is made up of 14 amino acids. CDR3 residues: CASSLSLSNYGYTF. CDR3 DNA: TGTGCCAGCAGCTTATCACTTAGTAACTATGGCTACACCTTC.

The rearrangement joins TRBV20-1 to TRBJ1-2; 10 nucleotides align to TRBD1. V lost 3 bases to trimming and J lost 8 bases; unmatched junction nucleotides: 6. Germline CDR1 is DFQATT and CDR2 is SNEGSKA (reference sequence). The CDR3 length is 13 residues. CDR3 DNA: TGCAGTGCTAGTCGGGACAGGGGTAACGGCTACACCTTC. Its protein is CSASRDRGNGYTF.

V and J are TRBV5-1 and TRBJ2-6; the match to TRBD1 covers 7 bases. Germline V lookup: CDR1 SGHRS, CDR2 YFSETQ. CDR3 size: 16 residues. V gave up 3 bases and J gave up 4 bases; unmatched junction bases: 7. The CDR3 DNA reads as TGCGCCAGCAGCTCCGTGACAGGGACCGGGGCCAACGTCCTGACTTTC. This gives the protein CASSSVTGTGANVLTF. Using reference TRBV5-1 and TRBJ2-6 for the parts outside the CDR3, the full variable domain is KAGVTQTPRYLIKTRGQQVTLSCSPISGHRSVSWYQQTPGQGLQFLFEYFSETQRNKGNFPGRFSGRQFSNSRSEMNVSTLELGDSALYLCASSSVTGTGANVLTFGAGSRLTVL.

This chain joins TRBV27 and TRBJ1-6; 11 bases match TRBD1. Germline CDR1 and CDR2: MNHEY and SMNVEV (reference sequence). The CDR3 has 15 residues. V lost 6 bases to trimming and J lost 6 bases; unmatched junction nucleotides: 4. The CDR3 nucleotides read TGTGCCAGCAGCGGACAGGGGGCGTTTAATTCACCCCTCCACTTT. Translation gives CASSGQGAFNSPLHF.